This T cell receptor (beta chain) came from a study of blood T cell repertoires in COVID-19. The data were produced by immunoSEQ multiplex PCR, yet TCRdb's version contains in-frame clones alone and is incomplete. The repertoire holds about 230,000 clones, with roughly four fifths as singletons. This clone turned up a few times. Germline V gene data show CDR1 as PRHDT and CDR2 as FYEKMQ (reference sequence). The CDR3 extends over 15 amino acids. Trimming cost V 6 bases and J 3 bases; bases outside gene matches: 10. Material: peripheral blood. The TCR was taken from a woman older than 75 with COVID-19, enrolled during active disease. The chain links TRBV13 to TRBJ1-2; 7 bases agree with TRBD1. DNA for the CDR3: TGTGCCAGCAGGAAGTTGGCCGGGACAGACTATGGCTACACCTTC. This gives the protein CASRKLAGTDYGYTF.